Below are 30 T cell receptor beta chains sequenced from a single sample in a study of shared clonotypes between healthy human individuals. CD45RO-negative cells were positively selected for CCR7, leaving out terminally differentiated effector memory CD45RA+ cells. The repertoire was sequenced with immunoSEQ multiplex PCR; TCRdb's copy has only in-frame clones and lacks some. The data show millions of clones, about 92% seen once. The material sequenced was naive CD8+ T cells from PBMCs. The receptors shown here come from a young man in good health. Some clones in this sample may be carry-over from other donors' samples.

V gene TRBV27 combines with J gene TRBJ2-5; 13 bases agree with TRBD2. The J call may be wrong; the DNA end is better matched by TRBJ2-7. This CDR3 contains 14 residues. CDR1 is MNHEY and CDR2 is SMNVEV in the germline V gene (reference sequence). CDR3 coding DNA: TGTGCCAGCAGCTCACTAGCGGGAGGGCACGAGCAGTACTTC. Protein product: CASSSLAGGHEQYF.

This clone was seen a single time. The rearrangement joins TRBV15 to TRBJ2-1, with D perhaps matching TRBD2 (6 bases). Trimming shortened V by 0 bases and J by 12 bases, and 21 bases separated the two germline ends. The CDR3 is made up of 16 amino acids. Germline CDR1 reads LNHNV; CDR2 reads YYDKDF (reference sequence). DNA for the CDR3: TGTGCCACCAGCAGAGATTTGCGTCGACCCGGGGGAGGGCAGTTCTTC. This sequence encodes CATSRDLRRPGGGQFF.

As for this clone: The same CDR3 is also encoded by other DNA sequences in this sample. The rearrangement uses TRBV11-1 and TRBJ1-5; D unclear. V lost 0 bases and J 4 bases, leaving 4 bases between the germline ends. The CDR3 is made up of 13 amino acids. Germline loops: CDR1 SGHAT, CDR2 FQDESV (reference sequence). CDR3 DNA: TGTGCCAGCAGCTTAGCTCCTAATCAGCCCCAGCATTTT. Translated: CASSLAPNQPQHF.

Notes on this clone: Other nucleotide sequences from this sample produce the same CDR3. The genes are TRBV28 and TRBJ2-1, with TRBD1 identical over 10 bases. This CDR3 comprises 16 residues. Germline-derived CDR1 and CDR2 are MDHEN and SYDVKM. The J segment lost 4 bases and the V segment lost 3 bases, leaving 6 bases of the junction unmatched. The CDR3 DNA reads as TGTGCCAGCAGTTTGGGGCCGGGACAGGGGTACAATGAGCAGTTCTTC. It is translated as CASSLGPGQGYNEQFF.

CDR3 loop: CASSIDFRAESYEQYF. CDR3 DNA: TGTGCCAGTAGTATAGATTTTCGGGCAGAGTCCTACGAGCAGTACTTC. The V and J genes are TRBV19 and TRBJ2-7; D not certain. The CDR3 sequence is 16 residues long. Germline values: CDR1 LNHDA, CDR2 SQIVND (reference sequence). V gave up 0 bases and J gave up 1 base, with 13 bases separating them.

DNA of the CDR3: TGTGCCAGCAGTGGTTCAAAGGGGGCAAAGGAAAAACTGTTTTTT. Its translation: CASSGSKGAKEKLFF. V is TRBV14 and J is TRBJ1-4; TRBD1 agrees at 7 bases. The CDR3 has 15 residues. The germline CDR1 and CDR2 sequences are SGHDN and FVKESK. V shed 6 bases, J shed 8 bases, and the junction held 12 bases outside the gene matches. The variable domain in full, with the rest retrieved from reference TRBV14 and TRBJ1-4, is EAGVTQFPSHSVIEKGQTVTLRCDPISGHDNLYWYRRVMGKEIKFLLHFVKESKQDESGMPNNRFLAERTGGTYSTLKVQPAELEDSGVYFCASSGSKGAKEKLFFGSGTQLSVL.

This chain joins TRBV28 and TRBJ2-7; D not resolved. CDR1 MDHEN and CDR2 SYDVKM come from the germline V gene. Trimming took off 3 bases at V and 1 base at J, with 16 bases between the two ends. The CDR3 loop spans 16 amino acids. The CDR3 region is CASSFTLQRKSYEQYF. The CDR3 region has the DNA TGTGCCAGCAGTTTTACCCTCCAGCGCAAATCCTACGAGCAGTACTTC.

This rearrangement joins TRBV4-1 to TRBJ2-7; D unclear. The V and J ends lost 2 bases and 0 bases respectively, with 11 bases between them. Germline V CDR1 and CDR2: MGHRA, YSYEKL. This CDR3 contains 15 residues. CDR3 sequence (DNA): TGCGCCAGCAGCCAACGAGACCTCAGCTCCTACGAGCAGTACTTC. Translated: CASSQRDLSSYEQYF.

On this clone: This same CDR3 is encoded by further DNA sequences in the sample. The CDR3 spells CASADRGNQPQHF. CDR3 nucleotide sequence: TGTGCCAGTGCGGACAGGGGCAATCAGCCCCAGCATTTT. V is TRBV19 and J is TRBJ1-5, with 8 bases that match TRBD1. Germline loops: CDR1 LNHDA, CDR2 SQIVND (reference sequence). V lost 8 bases to trimming and J lost 2 bases; unmatched junction nucleotides: 2. The CDR3 covers 13 residues.

The chain is built from TRBV9 and TRBJ2-1, with a tentative D call TRBD2 (6 bases). The CDR3 is made up of 15 amino acids. Looked up from germline, CDR1 is SGDLS and CDR2 is YYNGEE. Trimming left V 1 base short and J 5 bases short, with 13 bases between. For the CDR3, the DNA is TGTGCCAGCAGCGTATTTAGCGGCCCCCACAATGAGCAGTTCTTC. Protein product: CASSVFSGPHNEQFF.

J is TRBJ2-7 and V is TRBV11-2; D is unclear. The CDR3 consists of 16 residues. V lost 5 bases, J lost 2 bases, and 19 bases lay in between. Germline-derived CDR1 and CDR2 are SGHAT and FQNNGV. The CDR3 bases are TGTGCCAGCAGCCCCATCGTGCGGCGAAGCGCCTACGAGCAGTACTTC. Its translation is CASSPIVRRSAYEQYF.

The chain has TRBV11-2 and TRBJ2-1, with a possible D match to TRBD2 (6 bases). Per the germline V gene, CDR1 is SGHAT and CDR2 is FQNNGV. Trimming took off 1 base at V and 8 bases at J, with 15 bases between the two ends. The CDR3 covers 15 residues. In nucleotides, the CDR3 is TGTGCCAGCAGCTTAGGTCCTGGGACGGGAGATGAGCAGTTCTTC. This encodes CASSLGPGTGDEQFF.

The chain is built from TRBV14 and TRBJ2-7; no reliable D call. The germline gives CDR1 SGHDN, CDR2 FVKESK. V dropped 2 bases and J dropped 6 bases, with 11 bases sitting between them. There are 13 residues in the CDR3. The CDR3 sequence is CASSQTRVGEQYF. For the CDR3, the DNA is TGTGCCAGCAGCCAAACCCGGGTCGGCGAGCAGTACTTC.

This clone was seen only once. CDR3 residues: CASSAASGRYEQYF. DNA of the CDR3: TGTGCCAGCAGTGCGGCTAGCGGGAGATATGAGCAGTACTTC. The chain has TRBV6-5 and TRBJ2-7; TRBD2 matches 10 bases. Germline V lookup: CDR1 MNHEY, CDR2 SVGAGI. The CDR3 spans 14 residues. V trimming: 5 bases; J trimming: 7 bases; junction bases outside the gene matches: 8.

This clone was detected a few times. Other nucleotide sequences in the sample specify the same CDR3. CDR3 amino acids: CASGQGTYEQYF. CDR3 nucleotides: TGTGCCAGCGGACAGGGGACCTACGAGCAGTACTTC. The rearrangement links TRBV27 to TRBJ2-7; 9 bases are shared with TRBD1. The CDR3 consists of 12 residues. Germline trimming cut 8 bases from V and 2 bases from J; bases unmatched to any gene: 1. Per the germline V gene, CDR1 is MNHEY and CDR2 is SMNVEV (reference sequence).

The chain carries TRBV29-1 and TRBJ2-7; maybe TRBD1 (5 bases). The CDR3 is 13 residues long. V was trimmed by 3 bases and J by 5 bases, leaving 14 bases between them. The germline CDR1 and CDR2 sequences are SQVTM and ANQGSEA. The CDR3 is CSVEGRQSHEQYF. CDR3 nucleotides: TGCAGCGTTGAGGGTCGACAGTCCCACGAGCAGTACTTC.

Comment on this clone: The sample has other DNA sequences that encode this CDR3 too. The V and J genes are TRBV4-2 and TRBJ2-3; D is ambiguous. Germline CDR1 and CDR2: LGHNA and YNFKEQ. Trimming pared 1 base from V and 5 bases from J, leaving 4 bases between. The CDR3 is made up of 12 amino acids. The CDR3 sequence: CASSQVGDTQYF. CDR3 DNA sequence: TGTGCCAGCAGCCAAGTCGGAGATACGCAGTATTTT.

This CDR3 is CASNRGQGIHNEQFF. CDR3 nucleotide sequence: TGTGCCAGCAATCGGGGACAGGGGATCCACAATGAGCAGTTCTTC. The chain links TRBV2 to TRBJ2-1, with 10 bases lining up with TRBD1. The CDR3 is 15 amino acids. J was trimmed by 5 bases and V by 7 bases; bases with no gene match: 8. Germline V gene sequence: CDR1 SNHLY, CDR2 FYNNEI.

CDR3 DNA: TGTGCCAGCAGTGGAAGGACAGGGCTCTATGGCTACACCTTC. Protein sequence: CASSGRTGLYGYTF. The gene calls are TRBV25-1 and TRBJ1-2, with 8 nucleotides matching TRBD1. The CDR3 contains 14 residues. V was clipped by 4 bases and J by 4 bases; unmatched bases: 5. Germline loops: CDR1 MGHDK, CDR2 SYGVNS.

V is TRBV10-2 and J is TRBJ2-2; 7 bases are a match to TRBD1. The CDR3 is 14 residues long. The germline CDR1 and CDR2 sequences are WSHSY and SAAADI. V dropped 3 bases and J dropped 6; count of bases not matched to a gene: 4. In nucleotides, the CDR3 is TGCGCCAGCAGTGAACAGGGGAGTCCCGGGGAGCTGTTTTTT. Translation: CASSEQGSPGELFF.

The rearrangement uses TRBV5-4 and TRBJ2-7; possibly TRBD1 for D (5 bases). The V end was cut by 3 bases, the J end by 6 bases, with 13 bases between. The CDR3 is 13 residues long. The germline V gene has CDR1 SGHNT and CDR2 YYREEE (reference sequence). CDR3 in DNA: TGTGCCAGCAGCTACAGGTCCCAGGGCGAGCAGTACTTC. The encoded protein is CASSYRSQGEQYF.

This rearrangement joins TRBV4-3 to TRBJ1-1, with 8 nucleotides matching TRBD1. V was clipped by 4 bases and J by 5 bases; unmatched bases: 9. CDR3 length: 15 residues. Germline CDR1 LGHNA, CDR2 YSLEER. The CDR3 region is CASSPWTGSWTEAFF. CDR3 nucleotides: TGCGCCAGCAGCCCCTGGACAGGGTCGTGGACTGAAGCTTTCTTT.

The rearrangement uses TRBV6-6 and TRBJ2-5, with TRBD2 as a possible D gene (6 bases). The length of the CDR3 is 10 residues. Germline V gene data show CDR1 as MNHNY and CDR2 as SVGAGI (reference sequence). Trimming shortened V by 6 bases and J by 11 bases, and 10 bases separated the two germline ends. The CDR3 region has the DNA TGTGCCAGCAGCCCTCGGGAGCAGTACTTC. It translates to CASSPREQYF.

V usage is TRBV28 and J usage is TRBJ1-1, with 7 bases identical to TRBD1. The CDR3 consists of 15 residues. V dropped 5 bases and J dropped 0; count of bases not matched to a gene: 6. The germline gives CDR1 MDHEN, CDR2 SYDVKM. In DNA form, the CDR3 reads TGTGCCAGCAGTCCCCCGGGACAGTTGAACACTGAAGCTTTCTTT. It codes for CASSPPGQLNTEAFF.

This clone was seen only a few times. This chain joins TRBV7-6 and TRBJ1-1; no clear D gene. CDR3 length: 13 amino acids. Trimming took off 1 base at V and 7 bases at J, with 10 bases between the two ends. Germline CDR1 and CDR2: SGHVS and FNYEAQ. CDR3 sequence: CASSLGVGYEAFF. CDR3 in DNA: TGTGCCAGCAGCTTAGGTGTCGGGTATGAAGCTTTCTTT.

This rearrangement joins TRBV6-5 to TRBJ2-5; no reliable D call. Trimming cost V 7 bases and J 1 base, with 13 bases left between them. The CDR3 contains 14 residues. Germline values: CDR1 MNHEY, CDR2 SVGAGI. CDR3 in DNA: TGTGCCAGCACCGAACTGGGAATCCAAGAGACCCAGTACTTC. This sequence encodes CASTELGIQETQYF.

This sequence joins TRBV28 and TRBJ2-5, with TRBD2 as a possible D gene (5 bases). The ends were cut back, 4 bases at V and 2 bases at J, with 11 bases in the middle. Germline V CDR1 and CDR2: MDHEN, SYDVKM. The CDR3 is 14 residues long. DNA of the CDR3: TGTGCCAGCAGTTACCCGGGGTTGCAAGAGACCCAGTACTTC. It encodes CASSYPGLQETQYF.

This clone was counted a single time. J is TRBJ2-2 and V is TRBV14; D might be TRBD1 (5 bases). CDR1 is SGHDN and CDR2 is FVKESK in the germline V gene. V was trimmed by 5 bases and J by 1 base, leaving 14 bases between them. This CDR3 is built from 16 residues. The CDR3 DNA follows: TGTGCCAGCAGCTCCCAGGGCGGACAGAACACCGGGGAGCTGTTTTTT. This encodes CASSSQGGQNTGELFF.

The chain uses TRBV11-2 and TRBJ2-7; maybe TRBD1 (6 bases). The V gene's germline CDR1 is SGHAT and CDR2 FQNNGV. Trimming pared 5 bases from V and 0 bases from J, leaving 11 bases between. There are 14 residues in the CDR3. The CDR3 DNA is TGTGCCAGCAGCGCACGGGACAACTCCTACGAGCAGTACTTC. Its translation is CASSARDNSYEQYF.

The rearrangement links TRBV5-8 to TRBJ1-1; tentatively, D is TRBD1 (5 bases). CDR1 and CDR2 from the germline V gene are SGHTS and YDEGEE. Trimming took 0 bases from V and 0 from J, leaving 12 bases between them. CDR3 size: 16 residues. The CDR3 sequence: CASSLVPDTMNTEAFF. The CDR3 coding sequence is TGTGCCAGCAGCTTGGTACCGGACACTATGAACACTGAAGCTTTCTTT.